This TCR beta chain is drawn from a study of shared clonotypes between healthy human individuals. Of note for this clone: The antigen is unknown.

CD45RO-negative CD8 cells positively selected for CCR7 made up the naive population, which excluded terminally differentiated effector memory CD45RA+ cells. The V end was cut by 7 bases, the J end by 2 bases, with 18 bases between. Germline V gene sequence: CDR1 MNHEY, CDR2 SVGAGI. The length of the CDR3 is 15 residues. Profiling relied on immunoSEQ multiplex PCR, and the TCRdb table lists in-frame clones only, not all of them. Of hundreds of thousands of clones listed, approximately 96% are singletons. General study points: Non-shared clonotypes were found to have lower generation probabilities than the clonotypes that were shared by all four of the sorted-subset donors. Even with large depth, rarefaction showed that sorted-subset sequencing was incomplete. Around 5% of naive CD4 clonotypes were common to several donors.

The sample was naive CD8+ T cells sorted from blood. This TCR was recovered from a woman under 40 in good health. The V gene is TRBV6-5, the J gene TRBJ2-7, with D possibly being TRBD2 (7 bases). CDR3 residues: CASTPSGGATYEQYF. CDR3 DNA: TGTGCCAGCACCCCATCGGGGGGCGCGACCTACGAGCAGTACTTC.